The TCR beta chain under discussion was sequenced for a study of T cells in Graves' hyperthyroidism and ophthalmopathy. The overall study: The blood sample was taken at first diagnosis, before treatment began.

Regions amplified from RNA transcripts were the TCR beta CDR3 regions. TCR CDR3 regions were first amplified by RT-PCR with HTBI primers. TCRdb redid the calling of the multiplex PCR reads with MiXCR, one entry per CDR3 protein. This sample has roughly 250,000 distinct CDR3 sequences, with approximately 21% found just once. Germline V gives CDR1 MGHRA, CDR2 YSYEKL. This CDR3 comprises 14 residues. V dropped 11 bases and J dropped 4 bases, with 18 bases sitting between them. This clonotype was counted many times. The study excluded patients with uncontrolled infection, other autoimmune disease, pregnancy or lactation.

The sample was blood. This rearrangement joins TRBV4-1 to TRBJ1-5; maybe TRBD1 (5 bases). The receptor was isolated from a man younger than 40 with Graves' ophthalmopathy. CDR3 protein: CASNEGTFNQPQHF. The CDR3 bases are TGCGCCTCAAACGAAGGGACGTTTAATCAGCCCCAGCATTTT.